The sequence of this T cell receptor beta chain was determined in a study of T cells in Graves' hyperthyroidism and ophthalmopathy. Looking at the study overall: Staff took peripheral blood when the initial diagnosis was made, before any treatment began. Regarding the study as a whole: Among clonotypes expanded in thyroid above 0.001, most were also found in blood.

Amplification of TCR beta CDR3 regions was performed using RNA transcripts as template. The HTBI primer set served for first-round RT-PCR of the TCR CDR3. TCRdb re-called the multiplex PCR reads through MiXCR, storing one row per CDR3 protein. The repertoire includes under 400,000 distinct CDR3 sequences, roughly 13% of them detected once, and over 8.5% sits in the top ten. Orbital computed tomography, thyroid ultrasound, serum thyroxine and TRAb, and clinical symptoms together informed the diagnoses. Cells are PBMCs isolated from 10 ml of fresh blood. Trimming left V 1 base short and J 0 bases short, with 16 bases between. The germline gives CDR1 MGHRA, CDR2 YSYEKL. The CDR3 sequence is 18 residues long. Comment on this clonotype: Its specificity is not known.

This clonotype originated in a woman in her late teens or twenties with Graves' hyperthyroidism. The V and J genes are TRBV4-1 and TRBJ2-1; D gene uncertain. Sequencing was carried out using blood. DNA for the CDR3: TGCGCCAGCAGCCAAGTTCTGGAGCGCCGGAGCTCCTACAATGAGCAGTTCTTC. Amino acid sequence: CASSQVLERRSSYNEQFF.